Following are 14 T cell receptor beta chains from one sample sequenced in a study of cytomegalovirus exposure and HLA in healthy donors. It was with 60 Vbeta and 13 Jbeta primers that the PCR ran. Clones were read by immunoSEQ multiplex PCR, and TCRdb kept only the in-frame ones, dropping some. The table shows over 110,000 clones, with 82% occurring only once. Sequencing was done on a sample of PBMCs. Source of these receptors: a male donor in good health and CMV-seronegative.

This chain connects TRBV10-2 to TRBJ2-7; D might be TRBD2 (5 bases). V shed 5 bases and J shed 2 bases, with 10 bases lying between them. This CDR3 region has 13 residues. Germline V gives CDR1 WSHSY, CDR2 SAAADI. CDR3 protein: CASSPDGAYEQYF. CDR3 DNA: TGCGCCAGCAGTCCGGACGGGGCCTACGAGCAGTACTTC.

V is TRBV25-1 and J is TRBJ2-1, with 11 positions matching TRBD2. This CDR3 is built from 14 residues. V dropped 5 bases and J dropped 9; count of bases not matched to a gene: 6. Germline V gene data show CDR1 as MGHDK and CDR2 as SYGVNS. The CDR3 loop is CASSLSGRAVEQFF. The CDR3 DNA is TGTGCCAGCAGTCTTAGCGGGAGGGCGGTTGAGCAGTTCTTC.

This chain uses TRBV15 with TRBJ2-3; 10 nucleotides agree with TRBD2. The CDR3 runs to 16 residues. J was trimmed by 3 bases and V by 3 bases; bases with no gene match: 6. The germline V gene encodes CDR1 LNHNV and CDR2 YYDKDF (reference sequence). The CDR3 loop is CATSSLAGVGTDTQYF. The DNA of the CDR3 is TGTGCCACCAGCAGTCTAGCGGGAGTAGGTACAGATACGCAGTATTTT.

The chain combines TRBV28 with TRBJ2-6; 9 nucleotides align to TRBD1. The CDR3 runs 17 residues. With V trimmed by 8 bases and J by 0 bases, 8 bases remained unmatched. CDR1 is MDHEN and CDR2 is SYDVKM in the germline V gene. The CDR3 DNA sequence: TGTGCCAGCGGCCGGGACAGGGTCTTCTCTGGGGCCAACGTCCTGACTTTC. It yields the protein CASGRDRVFSGANVLTF.

The genes are TRBV4-3 and TRBJ2-2, with a weak D call TRBD1 (5 bases). There are 13 residues in the CDR3. CDR1 is LGHNA, CDR2 YSLEER, per germline. Trimming cost V 4 bases and J 4 bases, with 7 bases left between them. The CDR3 sequence: CASSLRVTGELFF. The DNA for the CDR3 is TGCGCCAGCAGCCTCAGGGTCACCGGGGAGCTGTTTTTT.

V usage is TRBV18 and J usage is TRBJ2-2, with TRBD1 as a possible D gene (6 bases). Germline V gene data show CDR1 as KGHSH and CDR2 as LQKENI. This CDR3 is 16 amino acids long. Trimming shortened V by 6 bases and J by 1 base, and 15 bases separated the two germline ends. The CDR3 bases are TGTGCCAGCTCCCCCCCGCAGGGGCTGAACACCGGGGAGCTGTTTTTT. Its translation: CASSPPQGLNTGELFF.

This sequence joins TRBV7-2 and TRBJ2-3; D perhaps matches TRBD2 (5 bases). This CDR3 spans 13 amino acids. CDR1 is SGHTA and CDR2 is FQGNSA in the germline V gene. With 5 bases removed from V and 2 bases from J, the gap between germline ends came to 8 bases. The CDR3, as DNA: TGTGCCAGCAGCGGAGACTACACAGATACGCAGTATTTT. It is translated as CASSGDYTDTQYF.

Concerning this clone itself: The junction shows a germline mismatch at one end, possibly a read error. The chain uses TRBV28 and TRBJ1-2; 8 bases fit TRBD1. This CDR3 is 15 amino acids long. Germline V gene lookup returns CDR1 MDHEN and CDR2 SYDVKM. The CDR3 loop reads CAGSPFATGGYGYTF. The CDR3 DNA is TGTGCCGGCAGTCCTTTCGCCACAGGGGGCTATGGCTACACCTTC.

The chain links TRBV5-1 to TRBJ2-2; TRBD1 agrees at 9 bases. V shed 0 bases, J shed 7 bases, and the junction held 7 bases outside the gene matches. The CDR3 is 16 amino acids. Germline V gives CDR1 SGHRS, CDR2 YFSETQ. For the CDR3, the DNA is TGCGCCAGCAGCTTGGGTGGACAGGGGTACAGCGGGGAGCTGTTTTTT. Residues: CASSLGGQGYSGELFF.

The chain couples TRBV11-2 to TRBJ1-5; TRBD1 might be the D (5 bases). Per germline, CDR1 SGHAT and CDR2 FQNNGV. The CDR3 sequence is 13 residues long. Trimming took off 3 bases at V and 5 bases at J, with 8 bases between the two ends. The CDR3 sequence: CASSFDSYQPQHF. The CDR3 DNA reads as TGTGCCAGCAGCTTTGACAGCTATCAGCCCCAGCATTTT.

The gene calls are TRBV4-3 and TRBJ1-1; TRBD1 might be the D (5 bases). The CDR3 has 14 residues. Between the trimmed V and J ends, which lost 1 base and 7 bases, there was a span of 13 bases. Germline CDR1 is LGHNA and CDR2 is YSLEER. The CDR3 is CASSQVGGDGEAFF. CDR3 DNA: TGCGCCAGCAGCCAAGTTGGGGGGGACGGTGAAGCTTTCTTT.

The chain has TRBV18 and TRBJ2-7; TRBD1 might be the D (5 bases). The CDR3 spans 14 residues. Germline values: CDR1 KGHSH, CDR2 LQKENI. V was trimmed by 6 bases and J by 3 bases, leaving 15 bases between them. CDR3 in amino acids: CASSPTVRSYEQYF. The DNA of the CDR3 is TGTGCCAGCTCCCCGACAGTTCGGAGCTACGAGCAGTACTTC.

The V call is TRBV7-3, the J call TRBJ2-1; TRBD1 matches at 8 bases. Germline CDR1 is SGHTA and CDR2 is FQGTGA. CDR3 size: 16 residues. Trimming at V came to 6 bases and at J to 5 bases, leaving 12 bases not matched to a gene. CDR3 DNA: TGTGCCAGCAGGATCTCACATTCAGGGGGCCACAATGAGCAGTTCTTC. Encoded protein: CASRISHSGGHNEQFF.

The count of this clone is one. The chain employs TRBV11-2 and TRBJ2-7; maybe TRBD2 (6 bases). Germline V CDR1 and CDR2: SGHAT, FQNNGV. The CDR3 runs 12 residues. Trimming cost V 4 bases and J 5 bases, with 9 bases left between them. CDR3 in amino acids: CASSSPGDEQYF. CDR3 nucleotides: TGTGCCAGCAGCTCCCCGGGGGACGAGCAGTACTTC.